This TCR beta chain was sequenced for a study of tumor-infiltrating lymphocytes in primary liver carcinoma. Study as a whole: The tumors ranged from about 4 to 11 cm across and fell within stage T1-T3 N0M0.

Of note for this clonotype: Its antigen is not identified. Its ends do not fully match the called genes, so a read error is possible.

A primer in the constant region served to generate TCR beta cDNA from roughly 520 ng of total RNA. TCR beta libraries came from three nested multiplex PCR rounds using slightly modified ARM-PCR. The two initial PCR rounds, around 10 cycles each, used TRBV1-TRBV30 forward and C-beta reverse primers. TCRdb re-called the multiplex PCR reads with MiXCR, one entry per CDR3 protein. The sample includes 60,000 or so distinct CDR3 sequences, about two thirds of them seen just once. Co-extracted RNA and DNA came from roughly 20-30 mg of unsorted bulk tissue. The study found over 75% viable tumor cells in every tumor sample. The CDR3 runs to 14 residues. Germline values: CDR1 LGHNA, CDR2 YSLEER. Overall study results and limits: Tumor samples exhibited a significantly greater top-250-clone fraction than blood samples (p = 0.039). There were only about 7-25% of top clones found in all five tumor regions.

The clonotype comes from a man in his forties with primary liver carcinoma and hepatitis B virus infection. This rearrangement joins TRBV4-3 to TRBJ2-1; the D is unclear. Sequencing was carried out using liver tumor tissue from sampling region 2. Specified subset: tumor region T2, inferior pole. CDR3 in amino acids: CANSQESQHNEQLF. CDR3 nucleotide sequence: TGCGCCAACAGCCAAGAGTCGCAGCACAATGAACAGCTCTTC.